The 11 T cell receptor beta chains given below trace back to one sample, sequenced in a study of cytomegalovirus exposure and HLA in healthy donors. The primer mix had 60 Vbeta and 13 Jbeta primers. Clones were read by immunoSEQ multiplex PCR, and TCRdb kept only the in-frame ones, dropping some. Its listing shows 200,000 to 250,000 clones. The sequenced material came from PBMCs. Receptors originate from a woman in her 30s in good health and CMV-seropositive.

Turning to this clone: Other DNA sequences in this specimen translate into the identical CDR3. The chain is built from TRBV18 and TRBJ1-1; D call uncertain. Germline-derived CDR1 and CDR2 are KGHSH and LQKENI. Trimming left V 5 bases short and J 2 bases short, with 9 bases between. The length of the CDR3 is 13 residues. The CDR3 protein is CASSEGENTEAFF. The CDR3 region has the DNA TGTGCCAGCTCAGAGGGAGAAAACACTGAAGCTTTCTTT.

The CDR3 DNA reads TGCGCCAGCAGCTTAAATCGACTAGAAGGTACCTACGAGCAGTACTTC. Translated, it gives CASSLNRLEGTYEQYF. The chain has TRBV5-1 and TRBJ2-7; a possible D gene is TRBD2 (6 bases). V was clipped by 2 bases and J by 2 bases, with 17 bases between them. This CDR3 contains 16 residues. Germline V gene data show CDR1 as SGHRS and CDR2 as YFSETQ.

The chain uses TRBV10-3 and TRBJ1-6; no reliable D call. The V end lost 1 base, the J end lost 7 bases, and 8 bases lay between the germline ends. In germline, CDR1 is ENHRY, CDR2 SYGVKD. The length of the CDR3 is 14 residues. CDR3 nucleotide sequence: TGTGCCATCAGTGAGTTAAACAGCAATTCACCCCTCCACTTT. This sequence encodes CAISELNSNSPLHF.

The gene calls are TRBV28 and TRBJ1-4; TRBD1 agrees at 8 bases. CDR1 is MDHEN, CDR2 SYDVKM, per germline. CDR3 length: 14 residues. The V gene end was trimmed by 6 bases and the J gene end by 8 bases; junction bases not matched to a gene: 8. CDR3 in amino acids: CASRETGVGEKLFF. The CDR3 bases are TGTGCCAGCAGGGAGACAGGGGTTGGCGAAAAACTGTTTTTT.

The genes are TRBV11-3 and TRBJ2-3, with unresolved D. The V gene lost 4 bases and the J gene lost 2 bases, with 7 bases spanning the gap. The CDR3 loop spans 13 amino acids. Germline CDR1 and CDR2: SGHNT and YENEEA. The CDR3 nucleotides read TGTGCCAGCAGCTCACTTACCACAGATACGCAGTATTTT. Its protein is CASSSLTTDTQYF.

The genes are TRBV6-5 and TRBJ2-5; 9 bases are a match to TRBD2. The J call may be in error: the DNA end matches TRBJ2-7 better. The CDR3 contains 12 residues. The V gene's germline CDR1 is MNHEY and CDR2 SVGAGI. The CDR3 is CATGTSLYEQYF. The CDR3, as DNA: TGTGCCACCGGGACTAGCCTCTACGAGCAGTACTTC.

The J gene is TRBJ1-1, the V gene TRBV5-1, with 7 bases identical to TRBD1. With 3 bases clipped from V and 0 bases from J, the junction kept 5 bases outside the gene matches. Germline CDR1 reads SGHRS; CDR2 reads YFSETQ. The CDR3 totals 15 residues. The CDR3 nucleotides are TGCGCCAGCAGCTGGGACAGAGGCATGAACACTGAAGCTTTCTTT. This gives the protein CASSWDRGMNTEAFF.

The V gene is TRBV6-1, the J gene TRBJ1-5; D remains unclear. This CDR3 is 14 amino acids long. V was clipped by 3 bases and J by 1 base, with 7 bases between them. Germline values: CDR1 MNHNS, CDR2 SASEGT. The CDR3 DNA is TGTGCCAGCAGTGAGCGGGCGAGCAATCAGCCCCAGCATTTT. The encoded protein is CASSERASNQPQHF.

The gene calls are TRBV7-2 and TRBJ1-2, with D unclear. Germline CDR1 SGHTA, CDR2 FQGNSA. The CDR3 is 15 residues long. The V end was cut by 1 base, the J end by 4 bases, with 13 bases between. The chain's CDR3 is CASSLEADRGYGYTF. DNA of the CDR3: TGTGCCAGCAGCTTAGAGGCGGATCGGGGCTATGGCTACACCTTC.

V gene TRBV5-8 combines with J gene TRBJ1-2; the match to TRBD1 covers 9 bases. V gave up 4 bases and J gave up 3 bases; unmatched junction bases: 7. Germline values: CDR1 SGHTS, CDR2 YDEGEE. The CDR3 is made up of 15 amino acids. The CDR3 nucleotides read TGTGCCAGCAGCCGCTCGGGACAGGGCTACTATGGCTACACCTTC. Translating gives CASSRSGQGYYGYTF.

This chain's CDR3 is CASSSTTGIGEKLFF. In nucleotides, the CDR3 is TGTGCCAGCAGCTCCACCACGGGGATTGGGGAAAAACTGTTTTTT. This chain joins TRBV9 and TRBJ1-4; D is uncertain. The germline gives CDR1 SGDLS, CDR2 YYNGEE. V was clipped by 4 bases and J by 8 bases, with 18 bases between them. This CDR3 comprises 15 residues.